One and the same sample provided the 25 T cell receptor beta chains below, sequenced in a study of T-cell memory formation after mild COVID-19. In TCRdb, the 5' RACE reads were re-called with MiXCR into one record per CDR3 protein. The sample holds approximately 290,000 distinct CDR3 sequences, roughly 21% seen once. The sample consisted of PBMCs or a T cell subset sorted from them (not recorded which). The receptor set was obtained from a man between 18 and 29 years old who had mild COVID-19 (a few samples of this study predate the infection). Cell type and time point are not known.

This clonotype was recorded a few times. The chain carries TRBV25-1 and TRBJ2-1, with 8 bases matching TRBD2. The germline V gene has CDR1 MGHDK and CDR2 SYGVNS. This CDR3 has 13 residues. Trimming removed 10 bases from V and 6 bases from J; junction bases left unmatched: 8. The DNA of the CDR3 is TGTGCCACTACACCGGGGGGGGCCAATGAGCAGTTCTTC. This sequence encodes CATTPGGANEQFF.

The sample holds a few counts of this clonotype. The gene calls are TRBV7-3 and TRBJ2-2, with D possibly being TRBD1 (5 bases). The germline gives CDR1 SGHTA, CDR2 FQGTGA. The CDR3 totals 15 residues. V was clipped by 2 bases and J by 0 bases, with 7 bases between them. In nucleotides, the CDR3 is TGTGCCAGCAGCTTACGGACACCGAACACCGGGGAGCTGTTTTTT. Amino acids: CASSLRTPNTGELFF.

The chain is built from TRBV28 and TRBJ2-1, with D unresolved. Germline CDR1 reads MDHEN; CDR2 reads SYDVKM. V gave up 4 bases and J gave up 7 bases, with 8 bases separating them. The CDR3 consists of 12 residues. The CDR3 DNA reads TGTGCCAGCAGTTCCAAGAGAAATGAGCAGTTCTTC. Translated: CASSSKRNEQFF.

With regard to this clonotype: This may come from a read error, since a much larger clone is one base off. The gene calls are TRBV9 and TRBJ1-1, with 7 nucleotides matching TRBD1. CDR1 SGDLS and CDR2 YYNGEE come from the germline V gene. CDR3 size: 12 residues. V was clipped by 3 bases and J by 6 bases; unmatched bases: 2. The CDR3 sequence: CASSGGQSEAFF. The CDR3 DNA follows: TGTGCCAGCAGCGGGGGACAGTCTGAAGCTTTCTTT.

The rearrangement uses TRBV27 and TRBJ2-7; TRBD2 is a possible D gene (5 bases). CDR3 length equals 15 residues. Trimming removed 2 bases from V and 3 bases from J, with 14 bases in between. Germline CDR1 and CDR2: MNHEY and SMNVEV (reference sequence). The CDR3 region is CASSLLGESRYEQYF. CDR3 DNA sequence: TGTGCCAGCAGTTTACTTGGGGAGTCCCGCTACGAGCAGTACTTC.

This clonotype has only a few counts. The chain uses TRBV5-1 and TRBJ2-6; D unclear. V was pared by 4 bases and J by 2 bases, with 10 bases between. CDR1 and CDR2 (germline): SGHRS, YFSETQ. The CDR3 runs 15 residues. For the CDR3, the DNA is TGCGCCAGCAGCCTCGACAAACCTGGGGCCAACGTCCTGACTTTC. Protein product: CASSLDKPGANVLTF.

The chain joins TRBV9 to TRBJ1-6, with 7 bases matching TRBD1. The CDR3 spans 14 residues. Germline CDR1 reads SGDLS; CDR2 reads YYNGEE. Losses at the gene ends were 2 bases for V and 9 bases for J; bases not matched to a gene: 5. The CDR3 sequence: CASSVEGQVSPLHF. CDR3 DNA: TGTGCCAGCAGCGTCGAAGGACAGGTTTCACCCCTCCACTTT.

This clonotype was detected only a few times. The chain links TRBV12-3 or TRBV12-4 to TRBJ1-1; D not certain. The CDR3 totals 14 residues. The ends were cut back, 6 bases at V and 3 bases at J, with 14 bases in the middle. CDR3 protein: CASRSPPADTEAFF. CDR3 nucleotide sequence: TGTGCCAGCAGGTCCCCCCCCGCGGACACTGAAGCTTTCTTT.

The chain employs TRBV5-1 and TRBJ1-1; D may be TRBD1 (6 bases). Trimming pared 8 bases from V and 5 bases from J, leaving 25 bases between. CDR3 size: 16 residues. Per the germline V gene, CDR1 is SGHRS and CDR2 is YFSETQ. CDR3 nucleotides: TGCGCCAGTAACCCGGGGAGGGGGGCCTCGGGTACTGAAGCTTTCTTT. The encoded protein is CASNPGRGASGTEAFF.

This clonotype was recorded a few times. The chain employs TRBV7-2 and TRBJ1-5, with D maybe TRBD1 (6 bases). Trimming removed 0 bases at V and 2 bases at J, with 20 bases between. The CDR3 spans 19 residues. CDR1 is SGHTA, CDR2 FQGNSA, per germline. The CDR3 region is CASSLALGPGGEGNQPQHF. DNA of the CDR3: TGTGCCAGCAGCTTAGCGCTAGGTCCGGGGGGCGAAGGCAATCAGCCCCAGCATTTT.

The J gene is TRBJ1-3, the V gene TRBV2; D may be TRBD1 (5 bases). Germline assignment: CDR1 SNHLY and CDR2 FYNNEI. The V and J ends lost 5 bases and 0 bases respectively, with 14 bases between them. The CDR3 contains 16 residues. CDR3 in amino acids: CASSPQGVRSGNTIYF. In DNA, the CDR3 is TGTGCCAGCAGTCCCCAGGGTGTACGCTCTGGAAACACCATATATTTT.

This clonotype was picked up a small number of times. The CDR3, as DNA: TGCAGTGCTCCAGACTACTCCTCTGGGGCCAACGTCCTGACTTTC. This codes for CSAPDYSSGANVLTF. The V call is TRBV20-1, the J call TRBJ2-6; possible D gene TRBD2, 5 bases. Trimming left V 5 bases short and J 0 bases short, with 11 bases between. The length of the CDR3 is 15 residues. Germline V lookup: CDR1 DFQATT, CDR2 SNEGSKA (reference sequence).

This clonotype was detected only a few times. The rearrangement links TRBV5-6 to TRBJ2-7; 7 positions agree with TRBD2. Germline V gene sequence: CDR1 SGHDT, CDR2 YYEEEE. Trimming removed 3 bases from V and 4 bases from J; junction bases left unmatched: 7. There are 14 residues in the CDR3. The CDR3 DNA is TGTGCCAGCAGCTCCGGGGGGAGGCGTTACGAGCAGTACGTC. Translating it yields CASSSGGRRYEQYV.

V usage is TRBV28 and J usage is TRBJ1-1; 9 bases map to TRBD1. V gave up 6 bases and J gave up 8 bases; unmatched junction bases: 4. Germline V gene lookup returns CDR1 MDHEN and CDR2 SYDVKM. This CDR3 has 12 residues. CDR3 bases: TGTGCCAGCAGGGCTACAGGGGGCGAAGCTTTCTTT. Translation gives CASRATGGEAFF.

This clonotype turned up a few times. The CDR3 sequence: CASSSTSGAQETQYF. DNA of the CDR3: TGTGCCAGCAGCTCGACTAGCGGGGCGCAAGAGACCCAGTACTTC. V gene TRBV7-9 combines with J gene TRBJ2-5; 11 bases agree with TRBD2. With 4 bases clipped from V and 2 bases from J, the junction kept 3 bases outside the gene matches. Germline V gene lookup returns CDR1 SEHNR and CDR2 FQNEAQ (reference sequence). The CDR3 extends over 15 amino acids.

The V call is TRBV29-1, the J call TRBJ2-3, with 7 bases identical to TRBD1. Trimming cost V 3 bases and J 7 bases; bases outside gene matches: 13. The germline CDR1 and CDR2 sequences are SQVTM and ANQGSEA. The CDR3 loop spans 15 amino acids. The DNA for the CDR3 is TGCAGCGTTGATGGGATCGGGACAGTGTCGAATACGCAGTATTTT. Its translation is CSVDGIGTVSNTQYF.

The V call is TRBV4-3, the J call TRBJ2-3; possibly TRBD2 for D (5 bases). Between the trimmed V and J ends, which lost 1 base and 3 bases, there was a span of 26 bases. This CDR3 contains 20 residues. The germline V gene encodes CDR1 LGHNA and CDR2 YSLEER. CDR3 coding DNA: TGCGCCAGCAGCCAAGGAGTGTGGGCGACGGAGGAGATTCATACAGATACGCAGTATTTT. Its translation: CASSQGVWATEEIHTDTQYF.

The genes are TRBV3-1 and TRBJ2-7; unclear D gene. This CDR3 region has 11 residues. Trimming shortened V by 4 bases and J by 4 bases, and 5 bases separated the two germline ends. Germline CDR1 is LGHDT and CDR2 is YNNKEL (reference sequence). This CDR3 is CASSRAYEQYF. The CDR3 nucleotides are TGTGCCAGCAGCCGAGCTTACGAGCAGTACTTC.

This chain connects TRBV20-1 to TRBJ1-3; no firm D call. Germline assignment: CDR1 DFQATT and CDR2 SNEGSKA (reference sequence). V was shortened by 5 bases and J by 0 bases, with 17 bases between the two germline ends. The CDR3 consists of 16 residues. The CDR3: CSAPPAFSSSGNTIYF. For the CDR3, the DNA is TGCAGTGCTCCACCAGCTTTTTCGAGCTCTGGAAACACCATATATTTT.

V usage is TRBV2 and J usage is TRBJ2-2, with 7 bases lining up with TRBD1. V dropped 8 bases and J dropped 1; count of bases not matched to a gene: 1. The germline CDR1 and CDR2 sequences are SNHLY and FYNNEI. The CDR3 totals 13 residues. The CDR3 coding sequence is TGTGCCAGCCGACAGGGGAACACCGGGGAGCTGTTTTTT. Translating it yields CASRQGNTGELFF.

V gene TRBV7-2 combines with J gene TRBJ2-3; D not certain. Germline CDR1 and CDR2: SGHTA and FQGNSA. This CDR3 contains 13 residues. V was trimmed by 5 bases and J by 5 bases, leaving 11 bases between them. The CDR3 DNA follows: TGTGCCAGCAGCCCGGAGAGTATAGATACGCAGTATTTT. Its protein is CASSPESIDTQYF.

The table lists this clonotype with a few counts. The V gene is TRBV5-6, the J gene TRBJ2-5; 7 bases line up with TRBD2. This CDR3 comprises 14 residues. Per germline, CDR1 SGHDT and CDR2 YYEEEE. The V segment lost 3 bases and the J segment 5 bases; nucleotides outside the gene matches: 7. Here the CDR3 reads CASSSSTGGETQYF. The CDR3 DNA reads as TGTGCCAGCAGCTCAAGTACCGGGGGGGAGACCCAGTACTTC.

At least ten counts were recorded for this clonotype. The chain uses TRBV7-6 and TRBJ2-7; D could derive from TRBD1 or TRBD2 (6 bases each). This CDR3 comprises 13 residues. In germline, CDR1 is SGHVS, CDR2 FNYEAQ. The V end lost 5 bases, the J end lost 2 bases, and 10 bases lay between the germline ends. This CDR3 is CASSRGEPYEQYF. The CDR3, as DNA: TGTGCCAGCAGCAGGGGGGAGCCCTACGAGCAGTACTTC.

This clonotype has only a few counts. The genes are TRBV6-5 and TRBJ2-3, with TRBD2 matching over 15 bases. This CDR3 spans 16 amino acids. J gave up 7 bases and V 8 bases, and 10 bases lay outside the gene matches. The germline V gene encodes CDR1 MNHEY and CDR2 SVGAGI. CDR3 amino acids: CASGPGLAGGRHTQYF. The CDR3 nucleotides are TGTGCCAGCGGCCCCGGACTAGCGGGGGGGCGTCATACGCAGTATTTT.

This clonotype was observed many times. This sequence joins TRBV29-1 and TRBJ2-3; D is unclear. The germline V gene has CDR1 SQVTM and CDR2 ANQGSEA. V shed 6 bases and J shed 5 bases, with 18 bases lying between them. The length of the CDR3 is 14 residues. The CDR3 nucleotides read TGCAGCGTCGCCCTCTCTGTGGACGGAGATACGCAGTATTTT. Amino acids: CSVALSVDGDTQYF.